Shown below are 31 T cell receptor beta chains from a single sample sequenced in a study of shared clonotypes between healthy human individuals. Generated by immunoSEQ multiplex PCR, the TCRdb table keeps only in-frame clones and is missing some. The sample includes over a million clones, roughly 96% of them seen just once. Material: naive CD4+ T cells sorted from blood. Subset specified: CD45RA+ positively selected. The receptors shown here come from a man in his thirties or forties in good health.

The chain joins TRBV30 to TRBJ2-7; the D gene could be TRBD1 or TRBD2 (5 bases each). V shed 0 bases and J shed 13 bases, with 16 bases lying between them. The CDR3 is 12 residues long. CDR1 and CDR2 (germline): GTSNPN, SVGIG (reference sequence). This CDR3 is CAWSVNPGTNYF. The CDR3 DNA follows: TGTGCCTGGAGTGTAAACCCCGGGACCAATTACTTC.

The rearrangement joins TRBV5-1 to TRBJ2-3; the D gene is possibly TRBD2 (6 bases). In germline, CDR1 is SGHRS, CDR2 YFSETQ. V lost 4 bases to trimming and J lost 0 bases, with 12 bases between them. The CDR3 sequence is 15 residues long. The CDR3 loop is CASSPPSASTDTQYF. The DNA for the CDR3 is TGCGCCAGCAGCCCTCCTAGCGCTAGCACAGATACGCAGTATTTT.

V is TRBV7-2 and J is TRBJ2-7, with D perhaps given as TRBD1 or TRBD2 (5 bases each). The CDR3 length is 18 residues. The germline CDR1 and CDR2 sequences are SGHTA and FQGNSA. Trimming took 3 bases from V and 4 from J, leaving 25 bases between them. CDR3 protein: CASSFLIGRGRGDYEQYF. CDR3 DNA: TGTGCCAGCAGCTTTCTAATCGGTCGGGGAAGAGGGGATTACGAGCAGTACTTC.

The chain has TRBV7-3 and TRBJ2-1; TRBD2 matches at 16 bases. The CDR3 is 18 residues long. CDR1 is SGHTA and CDR2 is FQGTGA in the germline V gene. The junction had 10 bases not matched to a gene; V was cut back by 2 bases and J by 9 bases. The CDR3 region is CASSLGGLAGGLVGEQFF. DNA for the CDR3: TGTGCCAGCAGCTTAGGGGGACTAGCGGGAGGGCTTGTGGGTGAGCAGTTCTTC.

This chain links TRBV9 with TRBJ1-4; the match to TRBD1 covers 9 bases. With 0 bases clipped from V and 6 bases from J, the junction kept 3 bases outside the gene matches. The germline V gene has CDR1 SGDLS and CDR2 YYNGEE. The CDR3 sequence is 15 residues long. Written as DNA, the CDR3 is TGTGCCAGCAGCGTAGTCAGACAGGGGGATGAAAAACTGTTTTTT. Translated, it gives CASSVVRQGDEKLFF.

The chain combines TRBV6-1 with TRBJ2-5; a weak D match, TRBD2 (5 bases). The CDR3 covers 12 residues. The V gene's germline CDR1 is MNHNS and CDR2 SASEGT. V lost 0 bases to trimming and J lost 9 bases, with 8 bases between them. CDR3 DNA sequence: TGTGCCAGCAGTGAAGCGCGGAGGTCCCAGTACTTC. Its protein product is CASSEARRSQYF.

V and J are TRBV7-3 and TRBJ2-1; D perhaps matches TRBD2 (5 bases). The V end lost 5 bases, the J end lost 6 bases, and 17 bases lay between the germline ends. The CDR3 is made up of 15 amino acids. Germline V gene lookup returns CDR1 SGHTA and CDR2 FQGTGA. This chain's CDR3 is CASSPTATSLNEQFF. In DNA, the CDR3 is TGTGCCAGCAGCCCCACGGCTACTAGTCTCAATGAGCAGTTCTTC.

This clone was recorded a few times. The chain links TRBV18 to TRBJ1-1, with D maybe TRBD1 (6 bases). Trimming removed 4 bases from V and 3 bases from J, with 15 bases in between. CDR1 is KGHSH and CDR2 is LQKENI in the germline V gene. This CDR3 is built from 15 residues. The CDR3 spells CASSLTNRADTEAFF. Written as DNA, the CDR3 is TGTGCCAGCTCACTTACTAACAGGGCGGACACTGAAGCTTTCTTT.

As concerns this clone: Other DNA sequences within the sample encode an identical CDR3. The gene calls are TRBV28 and TRBJ2-2; no firm D call. Germline CDR1 and CDR2: MDHEN and SYDVKM. The CDR3 covers 12 residues. V was cut by 7 bases and J by 1 base, with 4 bases left in between. The CDR3 bases are TGTGCCAGCACGGAGAACACCGGGGAGCTGTTTTTT. Translated: CASTENTGELFF.

A single count supports this clone. The V and J genes are TRBV9 and TRBJ2-5; tentative D call: TRBD2 (5 bases). The CDR3 runs to 13 residues. Germline CDR1 reads SGDLS; CDR2 reads YYNGEE. Deletions cut 0 bases from V and 7 bases from J, with 10 bases between. CDR3 loop: CASSVETGGTQYF. CDR3 nucleotide sequence: TGTGCCAGCAGCGTAGAGACCGGAGGGACCCAGTACTTC.

The CDR3 loop is CASSLKREQFF. The CDR3 DNA reads TGTGCCAGCAGCTTGAAACGAGAGCAGTTCTTC. This chain links TRBV5-6 with TRBJ2-1, with D uncertain. This CDR3 has 11 amino acids. Germline CDR1 SGHDT, CDR2 YYEEEE. Trimming stripped 1 base from V and 10 bases from J, with 6 bases between.

V and J are TRBV18 and TRBJ1-1; D remains unclear. V lost 3 bases and J lost 0, with 11 bases in between. Per germline, CDR1 KGHSH and CDR2 LQKENI. The CDR3 length is 15 residues. CDR3 residues: CASSPVDSMNTEAFF. The CDR3 nucleotides read TGTGCCAGCTCACCTGTAGATTCCATGAACACTGAAGCTTTCTTT.

In DNA, the CDR3 is TGCGCCAGCAGCCAAGAGGGGCGGACTCACAATGAGCAGTTCTTC. Encoded protein: CASSQEGRTHNEQFF. The gene calls are TRBV4-3 and TRBJ2-1; D assignment may be TRBD1 or TRBD2 (5 bases each). The CDR3 extends over 15 amino acids. The V gene lost 0 bases and the J gene lost 5 bases, with 11 bases spanning the gap. CDR1 and CDR2 (germline): LGHNA, YSLEER.

V is TRBV18 and J is TRBJ2-1, with TRBD2 matching 10 bases. CDR3 length equals 15 residues. V was clipped by 6 bases and J by 4 bases; unmatched bases: 6. Germline CDR1 and CDR2: KGHSH and LQKENI. CDR3 nucleotide sequence: TGTGCCAGCTCCCTCGGACTAGCGGCATACAATGAGCAGTTCTTC. Amino acid sequence: CASSLGLAAYNEQFF.

The genes are TRBV10-3 and TRBJ2-2; D perhaps matches TRBD1 (5 bases). The CDR3 has 12 residues. V was cut by 6 bases and J by 4 bases, with 6 bases left in between. Germline V gives CDR1 ENHRY, CDR2 SYGVKD. CDR3 sequence: CAISQGTGELFF. Here the CDR3 DNA reads TGTGCCATCAGCCAGGGCACCGGGGAGCTGTTTTTT.

This rearrangement joins TRBV6-5 to TRBJ2-5; D is unclear. In germline, CDR1 is MNHEY, CDR2 SVGAGI. Trimming took off 2 bases at V and 1 base at J, with 5 bases between the two ends. CDR3 length: 13 residues. In DNA form, the CDR3 reads TGTGCCAGCAGTTACGGACCCCAAGAGACCCAGTACTTC. Its protein is CASSYGPQETQYF.

The V gene is TRBV11-3, the J gene TRBJ2-2, with D unresolved. The V gene's germline CDR1 is SGHNT and CDR2 YENEEA. CDR3 length: 14 amino acids. V gave up 0 bases and J gave up 6 bases, with 8 bases separating them. The CDR3, as DNA: TGTGCCAGCAGCTTAGACCCAGTATCCGGGGAGCTGTTTTTT. This codes for CASSLDPVSGELFF.

The CDR3 DNA sequence: TGTGCCACCAGCAGAGATAGGGTCCCTGGAAACACCATATATTTT. Translation gives CATSRDRVPGNTIYF. The rearrangement uses TRBV15 and TRBJ1-3; D is uncertain. CDR3 length: 15 amino acids. The germline V and J ends were trimmed by 0 bases and 2 bases, with 8 bases remaining between them. Germline lookup yields CDR1 LNHNV and CDR2 YYDKDF (reference sequence).

The V call is TRBV7-2, the J call TRBJ2-7; 10 positions agree with TRBD2. CDR1 is SGHTA and CDR2 is FQGNSA in the germline V gene. The trim removed 5 bases at V and 4 bases at J, leaving 8 bases unmatched. The CDR3 runs 15 residues. This chain's CDR3 is CASSHRLAGSYEQYF. The CDR3 DNA reads as TGTGCCAGCAGCCACAGACTAGCGGGTTCTTACGAGCAGTACTTC. The full variable domain, in which reference TRBV7-2 and TRBJ2-7 provide the parts outside the CDR3, is GAGVSQSPSNKVTEKGKDVELRCDPISGHTALYWYRQSLGQGLEFLIYFQGNSAPDKSGLPSDRFSAERTGGSVSTLTIQRTQQEDSAVYLCASSHRLAGSYEQYFGPGTRLTVT.

The CDR3 DNA reads TGCGCCAGCAGCCCCGGACGTCCGGAGCAGTACTTC. Its protein is CASSPGRPEQYF. The V call is TRBV5-1, the J call TRBJ2-7, with D uncertain. Germline CDR1 and CDR2: SGHRS and YFSETQ. Trimming took 4 bases from V and 7 from J, leaving 12 bases between them. The CDR3 has 12 residues.

This clone appeared a few times. V gene TRBV6-1 combines with J gene TRBJ2-5; D is possibly TRBD1 (6 bases). The CDR3 covers 13 residues. Trimming pared 4 bases from V and 4 bases from J, leaving 10 bases between. Germline CDR1 MNHNS, CDR2 SASEGT. The CDR3 is CASSADRAETQYF. The DNA for the CDR3 is TGTGCCAGCAGTGCGGACAGAGCAGAGACCCAGTACTTC.

The rearrangement links TRBV7-2 to TRBJ2-7, with a tentative D call TRBD1 (6 bases). The CDR3 spans 14 residues. CDR1 and CDR2 (germline): SGHTA, FQGNSA. V gave up 1 base and J gave up 2 bases, with 9 bases separating them. For the CDR3, the DNA is TGTGCCAGCAGCTTAGACAGGACAGCCTACGAGCAGTACTTC. Its protein is CASSLDRTAYEQYF.

This clone was observed once. This chain uses TRBV9 with TRBJ1-5; the D gene is possibly TRBD1 (5 bases). Trimming pared 4 bases from V and 7 bases from J, leaving 15 bases between. Germline CDR1 and CDR2: SGDLS and YYNGEE. The CDR3 is made up of 14 amino acids. This chain's CDR3 is CASSRTPQTQPQHF. The DNA of the CDR3 is TGTGCCAGCAGCCGGACACCGCAGACGCAGCCCCAGCATTTT.

This clone appeared once. The chain has TRBV21-1 and TRBJ2-1; TRBD2 was called by the table and not checked on the DNA. TRBV21-1 is recorded as a pseudogene. The CDR3 totals 14 residues. For the CDR3, the DNA is TGTGCCAGCCCAGACTCCAGCTCCTACAATGAGCAGTTCTTC. Its translation is CASPDSSSYNEQFF.

The chain combines TRBV7-2 with TRBJ2-4, with D tentatively TRBD1 (6 bases). The CDR3 loop spans 15 amino acids. Trimming cost V 8 bases and J 0 bases, with 14 bases left between them. Germline CDR1 and CDR2: SGHTA and FQGNSA. The CDR3 DNA is TGTGCCAGCGACCCTACAGGGTTAGCCAAAAACATTCAGTACTTC. It encodes CASDPTGLAKNIQYF.

The genes are TRBV7-9 and TRBJ2-7; D gene uncertain. The V end was cut by 5 bases, the J end by 4 bases, with 9 bases between. The CDR3 extends over 12 amino acids. From germline, CDR1 is SEHNR and CDR2 FQNEAQ (reference sequence). The CDR3 loop reads CASSPDAYEQYF. The CDR3 DNA reads TGTGCCAGCAGCCCCGACGCGTACGAGCAGTACTTC.

The chain links TRBV2 to TRBJ2-7; 13 bases are a match to TRBD2. CDR1 and CDR2 from the germline V gene are SNHLY and FYNNEI. The ends lost 6 bases at V and 3 bases at J; junction bases unmatched: 8. This CDR3 spans 16 amino acids. The CDR3 spells CASRGLAGPTYYEQYF. The DNA for the CDR3 is TGTGCCAGCAGGGGACTAGCGGGGCCAACTTACTACGAGCAGTACTTC.

V and J are TRBV10-3 and TRBJ2-7; TRBD2 aligns across 13 bases. This CDR3 region has 15 residues. Germline CDR1 reads ENHRY; CDR2 reads SYGVKD. V trimming: 6 bases; J trimming: 3 bases; junction bases outside the gene matches: 5. CDR3 protein: CAIRGGLAGIYEQYF. DNA of the CDR3: TGTGCCATCAGGGGGGGACTAGCGGGGATCTACGAGCAGTACTTC.

This rearrangement joins TRBV4-3 to TRBJ2-2, with 10 bases lining up with TRBD2. V was clipped by 1 base and J by 5 bases; unmatched bases: 4. The CDR3 has 16 residues. The germline V gene encodes CDR1 LGHNA and CDR2 YSLEER. The CDR3 DNA follows: TGCGCCAGCAGCCAAGTAAGCGGGAGGGCTACCGGGGAGCTGTTTTTT. This translates into CASSQVSGRATGELFF.

V gene TRBV10-2 combines with J gene TRBJ2-7; maybe TRBD1 (6 bases). Germline loops: CDR1 WSHSY, CDR2 SAAADI. The CDR3 loop spans 13 amino acids. V lost 6 bases and J lost 5, with 14 bases in between. The CDR3 here is CASRDWTENEQYF. The CDR3 nucleotides are TGCGCCAGCAGGGACTGGACAGAGAACGAGCAGTACTTC.

This CDR3 reads CASPSEANEQFF. As DNA, the CDR3 is TGTGCCAGCCCCTCTGAAGCCAATGAGCAGTTCTTC. The chain has TRBV7-9 and TRBJ2-1; the D is unclear. CDR1 and CDR2 from the germline V gene are SEHNR and FQNEAQ (reference sequence). Trimming took 8 bases from V and 6 from J, leaving 11 bases between them. This CDR3 spans 12 amino acids.